Sequencing of this T cell receptor (beta chain) was carried out in a study of molecular identifiers for immune sequencing clone quantification. TCRdb processed the PCR reads anew with MiXCR; each CDR3 protein has one entry. Counted here are some 680,000 distinct CDR3 sequences, 25% occurring once; the ten biggest clones make up around 0.78%. The CDR3 extends over 15 amino acids. Trimming pared 0 bases from V and 3 bases from J, leaving 10 bases between. CDR1 and CDR2 (germline): LGHNA, YSLEER. As regards this clonotype: Possible read error: a much larger clone is one base away.

The gene calls are TRBV4-3 and TRBJ2-3, with unresolved D. This TCR was sampled from a human donor in good health. Some libraries in this study had Jurkat cell RNA spiked in. Sequencing input: naive CD8+ T cells from blood, with Jurkat cell RNA spiked in. Specified subset: FACS-sorted CD8+CD4-CCR7+CD45RA+ naive T cells. The CDR3 DNA sequence: TGCGCCAGCAGCCAAGATTACTCCTCGACAGATACGCAGTATTTT. Translation: CASSQDYSSTDTQYF.